The T cell receptor (beta chain) described here comes from a study of blood T cell repertoires in COVID-19. Method: immunoSEQ multiplex PCR; TCRdb's copy keeps in-frame clones and lacks some. The sample has over 200,000 clones; roughly 80% are singletons. With 2 bases removed from V and 10 bases from J, the gap between germline ends came to 18 bases. CDR1 and CDR2 (germline): SNHLY, FYNNEI. The CDR3 totals 15 residues. The source is an elderly woman with acute or convalescent COVID-19. Sequencing used peripheral blood. This chain joins TRBV2 and TRBJ2-1; no clear D gene. CDR3 coding DNA: TGTGCCAGCAGTGAATTCAGCCCTCTAGAAAGGGAGCAGTTCTTC. It is translated as CASSEFSPLEREQFF.